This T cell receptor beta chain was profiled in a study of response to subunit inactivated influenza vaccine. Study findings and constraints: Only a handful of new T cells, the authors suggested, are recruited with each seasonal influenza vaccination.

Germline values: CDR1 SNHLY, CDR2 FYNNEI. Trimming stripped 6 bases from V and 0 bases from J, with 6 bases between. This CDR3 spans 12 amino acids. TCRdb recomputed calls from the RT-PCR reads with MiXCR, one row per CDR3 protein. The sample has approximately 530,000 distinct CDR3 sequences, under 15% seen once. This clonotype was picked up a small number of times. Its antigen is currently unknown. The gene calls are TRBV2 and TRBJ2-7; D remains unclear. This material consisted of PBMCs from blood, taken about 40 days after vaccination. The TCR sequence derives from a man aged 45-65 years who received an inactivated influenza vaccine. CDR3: CASRVSSYEQYF. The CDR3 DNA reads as TGTGCCAGCAGGGTGAGCTCCTACGAGCAGTACTTC.